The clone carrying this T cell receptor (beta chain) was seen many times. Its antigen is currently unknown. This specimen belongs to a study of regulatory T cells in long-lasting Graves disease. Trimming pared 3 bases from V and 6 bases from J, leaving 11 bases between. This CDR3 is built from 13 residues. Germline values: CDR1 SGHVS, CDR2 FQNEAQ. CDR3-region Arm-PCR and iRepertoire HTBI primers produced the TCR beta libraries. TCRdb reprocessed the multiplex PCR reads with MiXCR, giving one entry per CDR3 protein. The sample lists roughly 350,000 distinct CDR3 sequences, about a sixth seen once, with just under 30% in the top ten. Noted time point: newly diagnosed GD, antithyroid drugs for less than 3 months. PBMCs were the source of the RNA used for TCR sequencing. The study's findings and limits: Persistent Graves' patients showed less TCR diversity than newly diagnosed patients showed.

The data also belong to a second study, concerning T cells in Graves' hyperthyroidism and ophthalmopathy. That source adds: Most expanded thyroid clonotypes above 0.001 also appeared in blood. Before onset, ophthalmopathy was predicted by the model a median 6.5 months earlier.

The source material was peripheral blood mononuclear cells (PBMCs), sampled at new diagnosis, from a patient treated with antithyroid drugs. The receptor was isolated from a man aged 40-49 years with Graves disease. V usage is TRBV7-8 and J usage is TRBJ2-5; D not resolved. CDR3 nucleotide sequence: TGTGCCAGCAGCTTTCTCGGCGCGAAGACCCAGTACTTC. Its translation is CASSFLGAKTQYF. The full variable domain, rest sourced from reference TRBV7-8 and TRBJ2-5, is GAGVSQSPRYKVAKRGQDVALRCDPISGHVSLFWYQQALGQGPEFLTYFQNEAQLDKSGLPSDRFFAERPEGSVSTLKIQRTQQEDSAVYLCASSFLGAKTQYFGPGTRLLVL.